One and the same sample provided the 25 T cell receptor beta chains below, sequenced in a study of CD8+ T cells in alopecia areata. cDNA serving as the sequencing template came from extracted, reverse transcribed RNA. Data came from immunoSEQ multiplex PCR; TCRdb stores just in-frame clones and leaves some out. The sample includes 65,000 to 75,000 clones, 29% of them seen just once. Stated treatment: oral pan-JAK inhibitor, 5-10 mg twice daily. The sample consisted of CD8+ T cells sorted from blood, taken at week 4, from a patient treated with tofacitinib. The receptors shown here come from a human donor with alopecia areata.

The chain carries TRBV27 and TRBJ1-5; weak D call: TRBD1 (6 bases). Germline V gives CDR1 MNHEY, CDR2 SMNVEV (reference sequence). V was trimmed by 5 bases and J by 9 bases, leaving 14 bases between them. The length of the CDR3 is 13 residues. The CDR3 region is CASSQGGPGPQHF. CDR3 nucleotides: TGTGCCAGCAGTCAAGGGGGACCGGGGCCCCAGCATTTT.

The V gene is TRBV7-7, the J gene TRBJ2-7; 7 nucleotides match TRBD2. CDR1 and CDR2 (germline): SSHAT, FNYEAQ (reference sequence). The CDR3 is made up of 13 amino acids. CDR3 loop: CASSSGIGDEQYF. The CDR3 DNA sequence: TGTGCTAGTTCCAGCGGGATAGGCGACGAGCAGTACTTC.

The rearrangement uses TRBV27 and TRBJ2-5; possibly TRBD1 for D (5 bases). Germline CDR1 reads MNHEY; CDR2 reads SMNVEV (reference sequence). V lost 2 bases and J 5 bases, leaving 12 bases between the germline ends. The CDR3 totals 14 residues. As DNA, the CDR3 is TGTGCCAGCAGTTTAACAGGTTCGAGGGAGACCCAGTACTTC. Amino acids: CASSLTGSRETQYF.

The J gene is TRBJ2-1, the V gene TRBV28; possibly TRBD2 for D (5 bases). V was trimmed by 6 bases and J by 0 bases, leaving 15 bases between them. CDR1 and CDR2 (germline): MDHEN, SYDVKM. The length of the CDR3 is 16 residues. The CDR3 loop reads CASRRAKASSYNEQFF. As DNA, the CDR3 is TGTGCCAGCAGGCGGGCGAAAGCTAGCTCCTACAATGAGCAGTTCTTC.

This clone was seen only once. V is TRBV9 and J is TRBJ2-1; 13 positions match TRBD2. Germline loops: CDR1 SGDLS, CDR2 YYNGEE. This CDR3 spans 17 amino acids. V lost 4 bases and J lost 4; bases outside the gene matches: 8. In nucleotides, the CDR3 is TGTGCCAGCAGCTCCCGGACTAGCGGGAGTAATTACAATGAGCAGTTCTTC. This codes for CASSSRTSGSNYNEQFF.

This chain connects TRBV13 to TRBJ2-4, with D perhaps TRBD1 or TRBD2 (5 bases each). Germline V CDR1 and CDR2: PRHDT, FYEKMQ (reference sequence). This CDR3 region has 14 residues. The germline V and J ends were trimmed by 4 bases and 0 bases, with 7 bases remaining between them. The CDR3 nucleotides are TGTGCCAGCAGCTCAGGGAGAGCCAAAAACATTCAGTACTTC. Its protein is CASSSGRAKNIQYF.

This CDR3 is CSAHATGTGELFF. CDR3 DNA sequence: TGCAGCGCGCATGCAACTGGCACCGGGGAGCTGTTTTTT. This chain connects TRBV29-1 to TRBJ2-2; D not certain. The CDR3 has 13 amino acids. Germline V gene lookup returns CDR1 SQVTM and CDR2 ANQGSEA. V lost 7 bases to trimming and J lost 4 bases, with 13 bases between them.

This clone was counted between two and nine times. This chain connects TRBV29-1 to TRBJ2-6; TRBD1 is a possible D gene (5 bases). Deletions cut 6 bases from V and 3 bases from J, with 9 bases between. Germline loops: CDR1 SQVTM, CDR2 ANQGSEA. The CDR3 is made up of 13 amino acids. In DNA, the CDR3 is TGCAGCGTATCAGGGATTGGGGCCAACGTCCTGACTTTC. Its translation is CSVSGIGANVLTF.

The chain employs TRBV11-2 and TRBJ2-7; no clear D gene. The V gene lost 4 bases and the J gene lost 3 bases, with 7 bases spanning the gap. Germline values: CDR1 SGHAT, CDR2 FQNNGV. This CDR3 is built from 12 residues. CDR3 region: CASSSNYYEQYF. Here the CDR3 DNA reads TGTGCCAGCAGCTCGAACTACTACGAGCAGTACTTC.

This clone was picked up a small number of times. The chain employs TRBV11-2 and TRBJ2-7, with 8 bases that match TRBD1. The CDR3 consists of 15 residues. V dropped 6 bases and J dropped 3; count of bases not matched to a gene: 10. CDR1 and CDR2 from the germline V gene are SGHAT and FQNNGV. The CDR3 DNA reads as TGTGCCAGCAGTTTCCCCGGACAGGGCCTCTACGAGCAGTACTTC. Residues: CASSFPGQGLYEQYF.

The chain links TRBV7-8 to TRBJ2-1; 10 bases are shared with TRBD1. This CDR3 is built from 15 residues. Germline V gene sequence: CDR1 SGHVS, CDR2 FQNEAQ. Trimming took 4 bases from V and 9 from J; bases not matched to a gene: 9. The CDR3 protein is CASSWDRGGYGEQFF. CDR3 DNA: TGTGCCAGCAGCTGGGACAGGGGAGGTTACGGTGAGCAGTTCTTC.

This clone was seen only a few times. V and J are TRBV29-1 and TRBJ2-7; D is tentatively TRBD1 or TRBD2 (5 bases each). This CDR3 has 13 residues. The V gene lost 0 bases and the J gene lost 5 bases, with 11 bases spanning the gap. CDR1 and CDR2 from the germline V gene are SQVTM and ANQGSEA. DNA for the CDR3: TGCAGCGTTGAAGACGGGGCGAGAGACGAGCAGTACTTC. As protein: CSVEDGARDEQYF.

The genes are TRBV29-1 and TRBJ2-3; D not certain. The germline CDR1 and CDR2 sequences are SQVTM and ANQGSEA. Trimming stripped 7 bases from V and 0 bases from J, with 11 bases between. The CDR3 has 13 residues. The CDR3 coding sequence is TGCAGCGATGACGCTTGGAGCACAGATACGCAGTATTTT. Residues: CSDDAWSTDTQYF.

This chain uses TRBV30 with TRBJ2-1; D is possibly TRBD1 (6 bases). The CDR3 sequence is 14 residues long. V lost 2 bases and J lost 5, with 13 bases in between. CDR1 GTSNPN and CDR2 SVGIG come from the germline V gene (reference sequence). This CDR3 reads CAWSHRAGDNEQFF. The CDR3 nucleotides read TGTGCCTGGAGTCACAGGGCGGGTGACAATGAGCAGTTCTTC. The full variable domain, its missing parts supplied by reference TRBV30 and TRBJ2-1, is SQTIHQWPATLVQPVGSPLSLECTVEGTSNPNLYWYRQAAGRGLQLLFYSVGIGQISSEVPQNLSASRPQDRQFILSSKKLLLSDSGFYLCAWSHRAGDNEQFFGPGTRLTVL.

The chain recombines TRBV27 with TRBJ2-1, with no clear D. The V gene's germline CDR1 is MNHEY and CDR2 SMNVEV (reference sequence). CDR3 length: 15 amino acids. V was cut by 2 bases and J by 6 bases, with 14 bases left in between. CDR3 nucleotides: TGTGCCAGCAGTTTAATTCCGATCACCGGCAATGAGCAGTTCTTC. Translated: CASSLIPITGNEQFF.

The V and J genes are TRBV6-5 and TRBJ2-2; perhaps TRBD1 as D (6 bases). CDR3 length: 15 residues. V dropped 2 bases and J dropped 3 bases, with 10 bases sitting between them. CDR1 MNHEY and CDR2 SVGAGI come from the germline V gene. The DNA of the CDR3 is TGTGCCAGCAGTTACACACAGGGAGACACCGGGGAGCTGTTTTTT. It specifies CASSYTQGDTGELFF.

The chain links TRBV29-1 to TRBJ1-2; maybe TRBD1 (6 bases). V was trimmed by 6 bases and J by 2 bases, leaving 16 bases between them. Germline V lookup: CDR1 SQVTM, CDR2 ANQGSEA. CDR3 length: 14 residues. The DNA for the CDR3 is TGCAGCGTGTCCCCCCAACAGGGAAACTATGGCTACACCTTC. Translation gives CSVSPQQGNYGYTF. The variable domain in full, completed from reference TRBV29-1 and TRBJ1-2, reads SAVISQKPSRDICQRGTSLTIQCQVDSQVTMMFWYRQQPGQSLTLIATANQGSEATYESGFVIDKFPISRPNLTFSTLTVSNMSPEDSSIYLCSVSPQQGNYGYTFGSGTRLTVV.

About this clone: Relative to the germline gene, one junction end is altered; a read error may explain this. V is TRBV6-5 and J is TRBJ2-2; 7 bases agree with TRBD1. Germline V gives CDR1 MNHEY, CDR2 SVGAGI. There are 15 residues in the CDR3. CDR3 region: CAGSYRQGSAGELFF. The CDR3 coding sequence is TGTGCCGGCAGTTACCGACAGGGTTCGGCCGGGGAGCTGTTTTTT.

V usage is TRBV4-1 and J usage is TRBJ1-2; TRBD1 matches at 8 bases. Germline CDR1 MGHRA, CDR2 YSYEKL. Trimming at V came to 0 bases and at J to 5 bases, leaving 5 bases not matched to a gene. The CDR3 runs to 15 residues. The CDR3 nucleotides are TGCGCCAGCAGCCAAGAGTTCGACAGGGGATATGGCTACACCTTC. Encoded protein: CASSQEFDRGYGYTF.

The chain carries TRBV6-5 and TRBJ1-1; the D gene is possibly TRBD1 (5 bases). CDR1 is MNHEY, CDR2 SVGAGI, per germline. The V end was cut by 7 bases, the J end by 6 bases, with 12 bases between. This CDR3 has 12 residues. CDR3 sequence: CASTHLGAEAFF. DNA of the CDR3: TGTGCCAGCACTCACCTGGGGGCTGAAGCTTTCTTT.

This chain joins TRBV30 and TRBJ2-3, with D maybe TRBD2 (7 bases). V was pared by 2 bases and J by 4 bases, with 10 bases between. The CDR3 consists of 13 residues. Germline CDR1 GTSNPN, CDR2 SVGIG (reference sequence). The CDR3: CAWSYGGPDTQYF. CDR3 DNA sequence: TGTGCCTGGAGTTACGGGGGGCCAGATACGCAGTATTTT. Supplemented by reference TRBV30 and TRBJ2-3, the full variable domain reads SQTIHQWPATLVQPVGSPLSLECTVEGTSNPNLYWYRQAAGRGLQLLFYSVGIGQISSEVPQNLSASRPQDRQFILSSKKLLLSDSGFYLCAWSYGGPDTQYFGPGTRLTVL.

The chain joins TRBV7-2 to TRBJ1-1; D uncertain. Trimming stripped 5 bases from V and 9 bases from J, with 13 bases between. Germline CDR1 and CDR2: SGHTA and FQGNSA. This CDR3 contains 12 residues. CDR3 region: CASSSGHSKAFF. As DNA, the CDR3 is TGTGCCAGCAGCAGTGGCCACTCAAAAGCTTTCTTT.

The J gene is TRBJ1-2, the V gene TRBV29-1; 8 positions match TRBD1. V lost 7 bases, J lost 4 bases, and 8 bases stayed unmatched. The CDR3 totals 13 residues. CDR1 and CDR2 from the germline V gene are SQVTM and ANQGSEA. As DNA, the CDR3 is TGCAGCGCACCCCAGGGGGCCGGCTATGGCTACACCTTC. Translating gives CSAPQGAGYGYTF.

The V gene is TRBV30, the J gene TRBJ1-2; D not resolved. This CDR3 is 14 amino acids long. Trimming took 3 bases from V and 0 from J, leaving 11 bases between them. Germline V lookup: CDR1 GTSNPN, CDR2 SVGIG (reference sequence). In DNA form, the CDR3 reads TGTGCCTGGAGACGGACGGATACTAACTATGGCTACACCTTC. Translated, it gives CAWRRTDTNYGYTF.

As to this clone: The junction departs from germline at one end; a sequencing error may be responsible. The chain's CDR3 is CASSQEGGAGNEQFF. The DNA of the CDR3 is TGCGCCAGCAGCCAAGAAGGAGGCGCGGGCAATGAGCAGTTCTTC. The chain carries TRBV11-2 and TRBJ2-1, with D possibly TRBD2 on 5 matching bases. Per the germline V gene, CDR1 is SGHAT and CDR2 is FQNNGV. This CDR3 is 15 amino acids long.